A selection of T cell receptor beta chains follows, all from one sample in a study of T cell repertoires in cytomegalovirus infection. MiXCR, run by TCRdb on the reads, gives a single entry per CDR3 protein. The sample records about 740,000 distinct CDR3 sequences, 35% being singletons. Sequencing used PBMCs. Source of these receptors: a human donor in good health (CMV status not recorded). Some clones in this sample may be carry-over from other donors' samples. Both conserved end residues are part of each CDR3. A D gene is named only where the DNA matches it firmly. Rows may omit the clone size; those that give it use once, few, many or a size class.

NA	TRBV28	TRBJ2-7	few	CASAPGTVSYEQYF	TGTGCCAGTGCCCCGGGGACTGTTAGCTACGAGCAGTACTTC
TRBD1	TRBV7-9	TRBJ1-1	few	CASSSPDRATEAFF	TGTGCCAGCAGCTCGCCGGACAGGGCCACTGAAGCTTTCTTT
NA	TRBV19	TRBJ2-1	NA	CASSDRRGDEQFF	TGTGCCAGTAGCGACCGGAGGGGTGATGAGCAGTTCTTC
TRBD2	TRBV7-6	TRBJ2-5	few	CASSYGTSGGLGGETQYF	TGTGCCAGCAGCTATGGGACTAGCGGGGGCTTGGGGGGGGAGACCCAGTACTTC
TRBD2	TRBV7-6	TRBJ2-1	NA	CASSTGTSGRDEQFF	TGTGCCAGCAGCACCGGGACTAGCGGGAGGGATGAGCAGTTCTTC
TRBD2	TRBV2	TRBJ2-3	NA	CASSEYGPSGGASTDTQYF	TGTGCCAGCAGTGAATATGGGCCTAGCGGGGGTGCTAGCACAGATACGCAGTATTTT
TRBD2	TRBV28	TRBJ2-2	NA	CASSSPSGRHTGELFF	TGTGCCAGCAGTTCTCCTAGCGGGAGGCACACCGGGGAGCTGTTTTTT
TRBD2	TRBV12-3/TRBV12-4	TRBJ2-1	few	CASRSGTSGLYNEQFF	TGTGCCAGCAGGTCCGGGACTAGCGGGCTGTACAATGAGCAGTTCTTC
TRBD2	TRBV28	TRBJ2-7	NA	CASSSLAGGYRREQYF	TGTGCCAGCTCCTCTTTAGCGGGAGGTTATCGTCGGGAGCAGTACTTC
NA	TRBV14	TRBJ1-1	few	CASSQGRGLSTEAFF	TGTGCCAGCAGCCAAGGCCGGGGTTTGAGCACTGAAGCTTTCTTT
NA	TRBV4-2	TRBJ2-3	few	CASSQGTTFRYTDTQYF	TGTGCCAGCAGCCAAGGGACTACCTTTAGATACACAGATACGCAGTATTTT
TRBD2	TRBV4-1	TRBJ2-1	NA	CASSQDSSGRDNEQFF	TGCGCCAGCAGCCAAGATTCCAGCGGGAGAGACAATGAGCAGTTCTTC
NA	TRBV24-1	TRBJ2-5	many	CATSDLNGPETQYF	TGTGCCACCAGTGATTTGAACGGGCCGGAGACCCAGTACTTC
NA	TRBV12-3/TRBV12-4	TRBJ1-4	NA	CASSFEAGAATNEKLFF	TGTGCCAGCAGTTTTGAGGCAGGGGCGGCAACTAATGAAAAACTGTTTTTT
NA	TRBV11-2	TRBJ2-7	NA	CASSAIPHEQYF	TGTGCCAGCAGCGCAATCCCCCACGAGCAGTACTTC
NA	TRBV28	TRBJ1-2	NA	CASSDPQENTLEGGYTF	TGTGCCAGCAGTGACCCCCAAGAAAACACCCTTGAGGGCGGCTACACCTTC
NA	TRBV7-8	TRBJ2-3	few	CASSFTHTDTQYF	TGTGCCAGCAGCTTCACCCACACAGATACGCAGTATTTT
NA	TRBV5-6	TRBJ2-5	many	CASSLRNGETQYF	TGTGCCAGCAGCTTGAGAAATGGAGAGACCCAGTACTTC
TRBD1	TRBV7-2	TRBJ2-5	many	CASSIQTGGSQETQYF	TGTGCCAGCAGCATCCAGACAGGGGGCTCCCAAGAGACCCAGTACTTC
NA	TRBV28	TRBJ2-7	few	CASSLHNSLTYEQYF	TGTGCCAGCAGTTTACATAACAGCCTTACCTACGAGCAGTACTTC
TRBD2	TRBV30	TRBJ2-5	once	CAWSVGLAKETQYF	TGTGCCTGGAGCGTTGGACTAGCAAAAGAGACCCAGTACTTC
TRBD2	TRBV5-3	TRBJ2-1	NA	CASSLWGLEVHNEQFF	TGTGCCAGCAGCTTGTGGGGACTAGAGGTCCACAATGAGCAGTTCTTC
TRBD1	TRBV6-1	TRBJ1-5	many	CASSSDRASNQPQHF	TGTGCCAGCAGTTCCGACAGGGCCAGCAATCAGCCCCAGCATTTT
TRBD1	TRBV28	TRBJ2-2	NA	CASSGAGQVPPGELFF	TGTGCCAGCAGCGGCGCGGGACAGGTCCCCCCCGGGGAGCTGTTTTTT
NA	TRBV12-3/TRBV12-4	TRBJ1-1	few	CASSFMTWATEAFF	TGTGCCAGCAGTTTCATGACATGGGCGACTGAAGCTTTCTTT
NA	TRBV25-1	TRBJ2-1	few	CASSRGGQRYNEQFF	TGTGCCAGCAGTCGGGGAGGACAGAGATACAATGAGCAGTTCTTC
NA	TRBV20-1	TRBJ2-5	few	CSAKEGETQYF	TGCAGTGCTAAAGAAGGAGAGACCCAGTACTTC
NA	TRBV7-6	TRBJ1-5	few	CASSLGVWDSSNQPQHF	TGTGCCAGCAGCTTAGGGGTTTGGGATAGTAGCAATCAGCCCCAGCATTTT
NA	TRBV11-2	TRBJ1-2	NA	CASSNQGRSFYGYTF	TGTGCCAGCAGTAATCAGGGGCGATCCTTCTATGGCTACACCTTC
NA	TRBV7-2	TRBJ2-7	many	CASSLFVGYEQYF	TGTGCCAGCAGCTTATTCGTAGGGTACGAGCAGTACTTC
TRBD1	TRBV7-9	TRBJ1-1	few	CASSFQGALNTEAFF	TGTGCCAGCAGCTTCCAGGGGGCTCTGAACACTGAAGCTTTCTTT
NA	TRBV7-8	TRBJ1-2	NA	CASSLVRRGDGSRSNYGYTF	TGTGCCAGCAGCTTAGTACGTCGGGGTGACGGGAGCCGCTCTAACTATGGCTACACCTTC
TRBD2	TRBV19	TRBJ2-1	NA	CASSIVLAGVYNEQFF	TGTGCCAGTAGCATAGTACTAGCGGGAGTTTACAATGAGCAGTTCTTC
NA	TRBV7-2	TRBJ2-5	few	CASSLNRKETQYF	TGTGCCAGCAGCTTAAATAGGAAAGAGACCCAGTACTTC
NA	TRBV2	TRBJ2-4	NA	CASSRHENIQYF	TGTGCCAGCAGTCGACACGAAAACATTCAGTACTTC
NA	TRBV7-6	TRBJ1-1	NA	CASSFESRGTEAFF	TGTGCCAGCAGCTTTGAGAGTAGGGGCACTGAAGCTTTCTTT
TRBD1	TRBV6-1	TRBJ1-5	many	CASSGQGWGQPQHF	TGTGCCAGCAGTGGACAGGGGTGGGGTCAGCCCCAGCATTTT
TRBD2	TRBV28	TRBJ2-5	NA	CASSFPPARGRGETQYF	TGTGCCAGCAGTTTCCCCCCGGCGCGCGGGAGAGGAGAGACCCAGTACTTC
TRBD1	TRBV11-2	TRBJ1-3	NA	CASTKGQVLGNTIYF	TGTGCCAGCACAAAAGGACAGGTCCTAGGAAACACCATATATTTT
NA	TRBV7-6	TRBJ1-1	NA	CASIQDGSIGSFF	TGTGCCAGCATCCAAGACGGGTCGATTGGATCTTTCTTT
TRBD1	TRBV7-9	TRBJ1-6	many	CASSRRTGRSYNSPLHF	TGTGCCAGCAGCCGGCGGACAGGGAGGTCCTATAATTCACCCCTCCACTTT
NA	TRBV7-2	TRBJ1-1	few	CASSQGGVTPEAFF	TGTGCCAGCAGCCAAGGGGGGGTAACCCCTGAAGCTTTCTTT
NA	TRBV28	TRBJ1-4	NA	CASTTGPEKLFF	TGTGCCAGCACGACGGGCCCAGAAAAACTGTTTTTT
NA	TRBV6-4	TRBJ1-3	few	CARVGMEAISGNTIYF	TGTGCCAGAGTCGGAATGGAAGCCATCTCTGGAAACACCATATATTTT
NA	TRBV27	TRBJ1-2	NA	CASSLSFSTALYGYTF	TGTGCCAGCAGTTTATCATTTTCGACAGCTTTATATGGCTACACCTTC
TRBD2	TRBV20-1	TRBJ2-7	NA	CSASSSGGAYEQYF	TGCAGTGCTAGTTCTAGCGGGGGAGCCTACGAGCAGTACTTC
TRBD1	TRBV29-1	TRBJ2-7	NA	CSVEIRQGAYEQYF	TGCAGCGTTGAGATACGACAGGGAGCTTACGAGCAGTACTTC
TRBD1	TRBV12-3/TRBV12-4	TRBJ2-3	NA	CASSSQGAINTDTQYF	TGTGCCAGCAGTTCCCAGGGGGCTATTAACACAGATACGCAGTATTTT
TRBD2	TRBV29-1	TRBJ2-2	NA	CSVLAGGNTGELFF	TGCAGCGTCTTAGCGGGAGGGAACACCGGGGAGCTGTTTTTT
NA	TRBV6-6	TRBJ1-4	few	CASRSVGGQDEKLFF	TGTGCCAGCAGATCGGTGGGGGGGCAAGATGAAAAACTGTTTTTT
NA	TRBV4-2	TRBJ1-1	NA	CASSRPSQGNTEAFF	TGTGCCAGCAGCCGACCATCTCAGGGGAACACTGAAGCTTTCTTT
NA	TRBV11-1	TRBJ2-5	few	CASREHAGAIFGLEETQYF	TGTGCCAGCAGGGAACATGCAGGGGCAATCTTCGGGTTAGAAGAGACCCAGTACTTC